These T cell receptor beta chains were read from a single sample in a study of cytomegalovirus exposure and HLA in healthy donors. Data came from immunoSEQ multiplex PCR; TCRdb stores just in-frame clones and leaves some out. The table lists some 200,000 clones, over 70% of them singletons. The sequenced sample consisted of PBMCs. These receptors all stem from a woman aged 60-75 years in good health and CMV-seropositive. The CDR3 runs from the conserved cysteine through the conserved F or W.

v_gene	CDR3aa
TRBV19	CASSTADTEAFF
TRBV19	CASSPRDTYEQYF
TRBV6-1	CASSEGPGRTNTGELFF
TRBV19	CASSIGTGPGQPQHF
TRBV4-1	CASSQVPGGQNEQFF
TRBV5-4	CASSLAQVPNYGYTF
TRBV5-1	CASSPGTGVETQYF
TRBV19	CASSAGTGGYNEQFF
TRBV10-1	CASSEADTQYF
TRBV11-3	CASSLSQQGYEQFF
TRBV7-9	CASSSGLAGAYNEQFF
TRBV6-6	CASSYAYGSYQPQHF
TRBV18	CASSDRDWGSYEQYF
TRBV10-1	CASTAGAYEEQYF
TRBV27	CASSLSQGGSPLHF
TRBV28	CASSFAGASYNEQFF
TRBV2	CASSDVDRGHTGELFF
TRBV5-6	CASSTGGGETQYF
TRBV4-2	CASSSDIEQYF
TRBV5-8	CASSPLGTSGGGGEQFF
TRBV6-5	CASRYGRLSTDTQYF
TRBV6-5	CASCKLRGTDTEAFF
TRBV28	CASSGTGTGKLDEQYF
TRBV7-9	CASSKWTGGSYEQYF
TRBV6-1	CASSRGQGPDTQYF
TRBV11-3	CASSLERPNEKLFF
TRBV2	CASRGDSPYEQYF
TRBV7-6	CASSAGYNEQFF
TRBV18	CASSGDRGPPLHF
TRBV6-5	CASSPALAYNEQFF
TRBV4-3	CASSHGQGANEKLFF
TRBV29-1	CSVPQVIQGTQYF
TRBV5-4	CASSLDSIVPLTDTQYF
TRBV9	CASSVRGYQPQHF
TRBV27	CASSLGRTNYGYTF
TRBV5-6	CASMQDLGQGLYNSPLHF